The clone carrying this T cell receptor (beta chain) was counted many times. What it recognizes is unknown. The data originate from a study of early T cells in non-severe SARS-CoV-2 infection. Trimming cost V 5 bases and J 1 base, with 11 bases left between them. The CDR3 runs 14 residues. Germline CDR1 LGHDT, CDR2 YNNKEL (reference sequence). Unique molecular identifiers (one per individual cDNA molecule) were attached. TCRdb passed the 5' RACE reads through MiXCR, listing each CDR3 protein once. Found here are some 78,000 distinct CDR3 sequences, about 13% of them singletons; the top ten hold nearly 6%. Study-wide results and limits: Reliance on VDJdb matching favored anti-spike CD8 responses; private and CD4 specificities were missed.

The sequence was obtained from an adult who was a healthcare worker with PCR-confirmed SARS-CoV-2 infection or an uninfected control (not recorded which). The chain is built from TRBV3-1 and TRBJ2-5; possibly TRBD1 for D (6 bases). The sequenced sample was whole blood. This CDR3 reads CASSETGTQETQYF. The DNA of the CDR3 is TGTGCCAGCAGCGAAACAGGGACCCAAGAGACCCAGTACTTC.